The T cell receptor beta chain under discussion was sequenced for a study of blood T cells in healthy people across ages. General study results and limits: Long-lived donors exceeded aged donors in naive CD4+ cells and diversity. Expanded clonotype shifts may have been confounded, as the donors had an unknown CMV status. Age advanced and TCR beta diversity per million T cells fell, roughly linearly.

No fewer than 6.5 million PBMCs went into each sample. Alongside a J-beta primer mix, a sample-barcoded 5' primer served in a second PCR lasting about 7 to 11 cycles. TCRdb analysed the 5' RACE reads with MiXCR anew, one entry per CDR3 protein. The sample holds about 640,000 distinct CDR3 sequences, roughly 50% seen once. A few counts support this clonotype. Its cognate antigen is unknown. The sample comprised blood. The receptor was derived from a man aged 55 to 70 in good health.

The CDR3 loop reads CASSPDRKETQYF. CDR3 bases: TGTGCCAGCAGTCCAGACAGAAAAGAGACCCAGTACTTC. The rearrangement joins TRBV7-2 to TRBJ2-5; weak D call: TRBD1 (5 bases). CDR3 length equals 13 residues. Trimming stripped 6 bases from V and 3 bases from J, with 11 bases between. In germline, CDR1 is SGHTA, CDR2 FQGNSA.